The 26 T cell receptor beta chains given below trace back to one sample, sequenced in a study of T and B cells in COVID-19 patients (dated by TCRdb to the early 2020s). Sequencing instrument: Illumina MiSeq. Multiplex PCR with BIOMED2 TRB-A/B primer pools was used to amplify the TRB rearrangements. TCRdb reran the public reads through fastp at Q25 and MiXCR, keeping productive beta chains. Here each entry gathers all rows of one CDR3 protein and keeps the most common genes and DNA. The sample contains roughly 23,000 distinct CDR3 sequences, 25% to 30% of them found a single time. The ten largest clones add up to 2.5% to 3% of the sample. Genomic DNA extracted from blood, in amounts of roughly 230-550 ng, served as the starting material for amplifying TRB repertoires. The sequenced sample was blood. All receptors come from a human donor who had recovered from COVID-19.

In its sample, this clonotype was seen a few times. The V and J genes are TRBV11-2 and TRBJ2-7; no firm D call. The V end was cut by 2 bases, the J end by 5 bases, with 10 bases between. The CDR3 covers 13 residues. CDR1 and CDR2 from the germline V gene are SGHAT and FQNNGV. The CDR3 is CASSLTGSNEQYF. CDR3 nucleotides: TGTGCCAGCAGCTTAACGGGTAGCAACGAGCAGTACTTC.

V is TRBV19 and J is TRBJ2-1; 14 bases line up with TRBD2. The germline gives CDR1 LNHDA, CDR2 SQIVND (reference sequence). Unmatched junction bases numbered 1, after V lost 5 bases and J lost 4 bases. The CDR3 sequence is 15 residues long. CDR3 protein: CASSGTSGGYNEQFF. The CDR3 DNA reads TGTGCCAGTAGTGGGACTAGCGGGGGATACAATGAGCAGTTCTTC.

This clonotype was recorded many times. The chain recombines TRBV5-6 with TRBJ2-2; 8 bases are shared with TRBD2. Germline CDR1 and CDR2: SGHDT and YYEEEE. The ends lost 4 bases at V and 4 bases at J; junction bases unmatched: 6. The CDR3 loop spans 15 amino acids. The CDR3 spells CASSAAGATTGELFF. The CDR3 DNA sequence: TGTGCCAGCAGCGCAGCGGGAGCGACCACCGGGGAGCTGTTTTTT.

This chain uses TRBV4-2 with TRBJ2-5, with 8 bases that match TRBD2. Per germline, CDR1 LGHNA and CDR2 YNFKEQ. V lost 1 base and J lost 1; bases outside the gene matches: 5. The CDR3 runs to 16 residues. The CDR3 DNA reads TGTGCCAGCAGCCAAGTAAGCGGGGGTCCCCAAGAGACCCAGTACTTC. Its protein is CASSQVSGGPQETQYF.

The J gene is TRBJ2-7, the V gene TRBV13; D possibly corresponds to TRBD1 (6 bases). Between the trimmed V and J ends, which lost 5 bases and 4 bases, there was a span of 12 bases. Germline values: CDR1 PRHDT, CDR2 FYEKMQ (reference sequence). This CDR3 has 13 residues. CDR3 protein: CASSQGTLYEQYF. CDR3 in DNA: TGTGCCAGCAGCCAAGGGACACTATACGAGCAGTACTTC.

This clonotype was seen more than once but under ten times. The J gene is TRBJ1-2, the V gene TRBV19, with TRBD1 as a possible D gene (5 bases). The CDR3 loop spans 14 amino acids. Trimming took off 3 bases at V and 3 bases at J, with 11 bases between the two ends. From germline, CDR1 is LNHDA and CDR2 SQIVND (reference sequence). CDR3: CASSIPGTDYGYTF. Written as DNA, the CDR3 is TGTGCCAGTAGTATCCCCGGGACCGACTATGGCTACACCTTC. The full variable domain, in which reference TRBV19 and TRBJ1-2 provide the parts outside the CDR3, is DGGITQSPKYLFRKEGQNVTLSCEQNLNHDAMYWYRQDPGQGLRLIYYSQIVNDFQKGDIAEGYSVSREKKESFPLTVTSAQKNPTAFYLCASSIPGTDYGYTFGSGTRLTVV.

By its share, this clonotype is medium-sized (0.01 to 0.1%). In nucleotides, the CDR3 is TGTGCCAGCAGTTACATCGGGACCGGGATCAATGAGCAGTTCTTC. Protein sequence: CASSYIGTGINEQFF. This chain connects TRBV6-5 to TRBJ2-1; either TRBD1 or TRBD2 may supply D (5 bases each). The CDR3 consists of 15 residues. CDR1 and CDR2 from the germline V gene are MNHEY and SVGAGI. Trimming pared 2 bases from V and 6 bases from J, leaving 14 bases between.

This clonotype has just one count. The chain recombines TRBV7-9 with TRBJ2-3; 7 positions agree with TRBD1. This CDR3 is 15 amino acids long. CDR1 and CDR2 (germline): SEHNR, FQNEAQ (reference sequence). The V and J ends lost 4 bases and 3 bases, in that order; junction bases with no gene match: 7. In nucleotides, the CDR3 is TGTGCCAGCAGCTCTCGGACAGGAATTACAGATACGCAGTATTTT. The encoded protein is CASSSRTGITDTQYF.

This clonotype was counted between two and nine times. The chain links TRBV18 to TRBJ1-5, with a possible D match to TRBD1 (5 bases). The V end was cut by 1 base, the J end by 3 bases, with 7 bases between. This CDR3 spans 14 amino acids. Germline values: CDR1 KGHSH, CDR2 LQKENI. CDR3 sequence: CASSPQGNNQPQHF. The DNA for the CDR3 is TGTGCCAGCTCACCACAGGGGAACAATCAGCCCCAGCATTTT.

The chain is built from TRBV30 and TRBJ1-1; the D is unclear. The ends were cut back, 2 bases at V and 4 bases at J, with 11 bases in the middle. Germline V gene lookup returns CDR1 GTSNPN and CDR2 SVGIG (reference sequence). The length of the CDR3 is 13 residues. CDR3 region: CAWSRAWATEAFF. The CDR3 DNA follows: TGTGCCTGGAGTAGGGCCTGGGCCACTGAAGCTTTCTTT.

Of note for this clonotype: Just one base apart from a much larger clone, this may be a read error. The rearrangement links TRBV5-6 to TRBJ2-6; maybe TRBD1 (5 bases). CDR3 length: 15 amino acids. Germline-derived CDR1 and CDR2 are SGHDT and YYEEEE. CDR3 sequence: CASSLDIYGANVPTF. The CDR3 DNA is TGTGCCAGCAGCTTGGACATCTATGGGGCCAACGTCCCGACTTTC.

Comment on this clonotype: One junction end disagrees with the germline gene, perhaps due to a read error. This chain links TRBV6-1 with TRBJ2-3, with D perhaps matching TRBD1 (6 bases). This CDR3 is built from 13 residues. Germline assignment: CDR1 MNHNS and CDR2 SASEGT. For the CDR3, the DNA is TGTGCCAGCAGTAAAGCAGGGGTAGATACGCAGTATTTT. Protein product: CASSKAGVDTQYF.

The rearrangement uses TRBV30 and TRBJ1-5; D gene ambiguous. Germline V gene lookup returns CDR1 GTSNPN and CDR2 SVGIG (reference sequence). V gave up 1 base and J gave up 4 bases, with 8 bases separating them. CDR3 size: 13 residues. The CDR3 sequence is CAWSGGRNQPQHF. CDR3 DNA sequence: TGTGCCTGGAGTGGAGGGAGAAATCAGCCCCAGCATTTT.

As to this clonotype: A much larger clone lies a single base off, so this may be a read error. CDR3 in DNA: TGTGCCAGCAGGAAAGAGGGACGGTACAATGAGCAGTTCTTC. Its translation: CASRKEGRYNEQFF. This chain uses TRBV27 with TRBJ2-1; D may correspond to TRBD1 or TRBD2 (5 bases each). Germline loops: CDR1 MNHEY, CDR2 SMNVEV (reference sequence). CDR3 length: 14 residues. V shed 6 bases and J shed 4 bases, with 13 bases lying between them.

CDR3 DNA: TGCAGCGCATACGGGACTAGCGGGGGGTACCAAGAGACCCAGTACTTC. This codes for CSAYGTSGGYQETQYF. The chain has TRBV29-1 and TRBJ2-5, with 15 bases matching TRBD2. Germline CDR1 reads SQVTM; CDR2 reads ANQGSEA. This CDR3 is 16 amino acids long. J was trimmed by 0 bases and V by 7 bases; bases with no gene match: 6. The full variable domain, its missing parts supplied by reference TRBV29-1 and TRBJ2-5, is SAVISQKPSRDICQRGTSLTIQCQVDSQVTMMFWYRQQPGQSLTLIATANQGSEATYESGFVIDKFPISRPNLTFSTLTVSNMSPEDSSIYLCSAYGTSGGYQETQYFGPGTRLLVL.

The gene calls are TRBV18 and TRBJ1-2, with D unresolved. V lost 4 bases and J 2 bases, leaving 8 bases between the germline ends. CDR1 and CDR2 from the germline V gene are KGHSH and LQKENI. This CDR3 spans 13 amino acids. The CDR3 DNA reads as TGTGCCAGCTCACAGGGTGAGAACTATGGCTACACCTTC. Protein sequence: CASSQGENYGYTF.

In regard to this clonotype: This may arise from a read error, as a much more abundant clone is one base away. This chain connects TRBV19 to TRBJ2-7; TRBD1 aligns across 10 bases. The V and J ends lost 3 bases and 7 bases, in that order; junction bases with no gene match: 6. The CDR3 is made up of 14 amino acids. Germline V lookup: CDR1 LNHDA, CDR2 SQIVND (reference sequence). The CDR3 nucleotides are TGTGCCAGTAGTATCGGACAGGGGGGTAGTGAGCAGTACTTC. Translated: CASSIGQGGSEQYF.

This clonotype is termed medium-sized (0.01 to 0.1%). The rearrangement links TRBV19 to TRBJ2-1; D may be TRBD2 (5 bases). Germline lookup yields CDR1 LNHDA and CDR2 SQIVND (reference sequence). Trimming left V 2 bases short and J 5 bases short, with 16 bases between. This CDR3 has 16 amino acids. CDR3 DNA: TGTGCCAGTAGTATACAGAACTACCCCGGGAACAATGAGCAGTTCTTC. Amino acids: CASSIQNYPGNNEQFF.

This chain links TRBV6-5 with TRBJ2-1, with D hard to call. V lost 0 bases and J lost 4, with 16 bases in between. Germline V gene lookup returns CDR1 MNHEY and CDR2 SVGAGI. CDR3 length equals 17 residues. CDR3 nucleotide sequence: TGTGCCAGCAGTTACTCACCCAACTTGATCTCGTACAATGAGCAGTTCTTC. Encoded protein: CASSYSPNLISYNEQFF.

This chain uses TRBV6-5 with TRBJ1-1; D gene ambiguous. V was clipped by 0 bases and J by 2 bases, with 10 bases between them. The CDR3 contains 15 residues. The germline gives CDR1 MNHEY, CDR2 SVGAGI. CDR3 sequence reads: CASSYSSRGNTEAFF. The CDR3 DNA reads as TGTGCCAGCAGTTACTCGTCCCGGGGTAACACTGAAGCTTTCTTT.

The chain combines TRBV7-6 with TRBJ2-7; weak D call: TRBD2 (6 bases). Germline CDR1 is SGHVS and CDR2 is FNYEAQ. The ends were cut back, 2 bases at V and 7 bases at J, with 12 bases in the middle. This CDR3 region has 13 residues. Here the CDR3 DNA reads TGTGCCAGCAGCTTAAACGGGGGTAGAGAGCAGTACTTC. This sequence encodes CASSLNGGREQYF.

V gene TRBV29-1 combines with J gene TRBJ2-1; 8 bases are a match to TRBD2. Per the germline V gene, CDR1 is SQVTM and CDR2 is ANQGSEA. CDR3 length: 17 residues. This CDR3 reads CSARWGAAGGSPNEQFF. The CDR3 nucleotides are TGCAGTGCTCGATGGGGGGCGGCGGGAGGATCCCCAAATGAGCAGTTCTTC.

The chain links TRBV27 to TRBJ1-1; D uncertain. Per germline, CDR1 MNHEY and CDR2 SMNVEV (reference sequence). With 3 bases removed from V and 2 bases from J, the gap between germline ends came to 7 bases. The CDR3 runs to 13 residues. The CDR3 protein is CASSFRLNTEAFF. The CDR3 nucleotides are TGTGCCAGCAGTTTCCGACTAAACACTGAAGCTTTCTTT.

V gene TRBV18 combines with J gene TRBJ1-6; D unresolved. Trimming took off 2 bases at V and 3 bases at J, with 8 bases between the two ends. The germline CDR1 and CDR2 sequences are KGHSH and LQKENI. This CDR3 is built from 15 residues. The CDR3 here is CASSPDTHYNSPLHF. In nucleotides, the CDR3 is TGTGCCAGCTCACCAGACACCCACTATAATTCACCCCTCCACTTT.

J is TRBJ2-6 and V is TRBV20-1, with D maybe TRBD2 (5 bases). V dropped 0 bases and J dropped 1 base, with 19 bases sitting between them. CDR3 length: 19 amino acids. From germline, CDR1 is DFQATT and CDR2 SNEGSKA (reference sequence). The CDR3, as DNA: TGCAGTGCTAGAGACGAGAGGGCCCGGAGACGATCTGGGGCCAACGTCCTGACTTTC. Protein product: CSARDERARRRSGANVLTF.

The rearrangement joins TRBV5-1 to TRBJ1-1, with unresolved D. The CDR3 has 14 amino acids. The ends were cut back, 1 base at V and 5 bases at J, with 12 bases in the middle. Germline CDR1 and CDR2: SGHRS and YFSETQ. This CDR3 reads CASSLTVTKTEAFF. DNA for the CDR3: TGCGCCAGCAGCTTGACAGTTACGAAGACTGAAGCTTTCTTT. The full variable domain, its missing parts supplied by reference TRBV5-1 and TRBJ1-1, is KAGVTQTPRYLIKTRGQQVTLSCSPISGHRSVSWYQQTPGQGLQFLFEYFSETQRNKGNFPGRFSGRQFSNSRSEMNVSTLELGDSALYLCASSLTVTKTEAFFGQGTRLTVV.